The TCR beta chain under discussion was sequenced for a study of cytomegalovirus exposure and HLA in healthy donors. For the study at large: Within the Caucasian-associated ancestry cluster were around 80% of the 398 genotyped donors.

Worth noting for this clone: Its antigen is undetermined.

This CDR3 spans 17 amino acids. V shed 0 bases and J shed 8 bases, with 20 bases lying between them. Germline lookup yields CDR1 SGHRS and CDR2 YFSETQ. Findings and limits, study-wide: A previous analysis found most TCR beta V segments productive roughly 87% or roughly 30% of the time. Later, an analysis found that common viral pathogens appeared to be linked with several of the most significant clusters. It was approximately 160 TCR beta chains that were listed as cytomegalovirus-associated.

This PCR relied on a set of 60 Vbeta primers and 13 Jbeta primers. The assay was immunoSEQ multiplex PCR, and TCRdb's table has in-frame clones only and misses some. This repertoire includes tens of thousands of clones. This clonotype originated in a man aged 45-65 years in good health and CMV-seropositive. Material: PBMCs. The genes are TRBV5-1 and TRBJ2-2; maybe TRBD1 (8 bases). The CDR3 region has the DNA TGCGCCAGCAGCTTGGGAACAGGGGGACTACTGGTTGGGGAGCTGTTTTTT. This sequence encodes CASSLGTGGLLVGELFF.